These 5 T cell receptor beta chains were all obtained from the same sample, sequenced in a study of cytomegalovirus exposure and HLA in healthy donors. Here immunoSEQ multiplex PCR was the method, and the copy in TCRdb shows in-frame clones only, minus some. This table has 150,000 to 170,000 clones, roughly 86% appearing once. The sample was PBMCs. The origin of the receptors is a human donor in good health.

V gene TRBV19 combines with J gene TRBJ1-1; D is undetermined. This CDR3 spans 14 amino acids. Deletions cut 3 bases from V and 6 bases from J, with 14 bases between. Germline values: CDR1 LNHDA, CDR2 SQIVND (reference sequence). The CDR3 spells CASSINPLGPEAFF. The CDR3 bases are TGTGCCAGTAGTATCAACCCCCTTGGGCCTGAAGCTTTCTTT.

This clone was detected once. The chain links TRBV4-1 to TRBJ2-1, with D possibly matching TRBD1 (6 bases). The ends were cut back, 3 bases at V and 0 bases at J, with 12 bases in the middle. The CDR3 is made up of 16 amino acids. Germline lookup yields CDR1 MGHRA and CDR2 YSYEKL. The CDR3 spells CASSHFGQSSYNEQFF. The CDR3 DNA sequence: TGCGCCAGCAGCCACTTCGGACAGAGCTCCTACAATGAGCAGTTCTTC.

V usage is TRBV7-2 and J usage is TRBJ2-5, with 15 positions matching TRBD2. V trimming: 5 bases; J trimming: 5 bases; junction bases outside the gene matches: 6. Germline CDR1 SGHTA, CDR2 FQGNSA. There are 16 residues in the CDR3. CDR3 amino acids: CASSAGLAGGPETQYF. The DNA for the CDR3 is TGTGCCAGCAGCGCCGGACTAGCGGGGGGGCCGGAGACCCAGTACTTC.

This clone was seen more than once but under ten times. V is TRBV6-5 and J is TRBJ1-2; 7 bases align to TRBD1. The V segment lost 2 bases and the J segment 8 bases; nucleotides outside the gene matches: 5. From germline, CDR1 is MNHEY and CDR2 SVGAGI. The CDR3 consists of 13 residues. CDR3 coding DNA: TGTGCCAGCAGTTACCAAGGGGGCTGGGGCTACACCTTC. Amino acids: CASSYQGGWGYTF.

The gene calls are TRBV2 and TRBJ1-2, with D unresolved. Germline V gene lookup returns CDR1 SNHLY and CDR2 FYNNEI. The CDR3 contains 16 residues. The V and J ends lost 5 bases and 0 bases respectively, with 16 bases between them. The chain's CDR3 is CASSQSWRMANYGYTF. The CDR3 DNA reads as TGTGCCAGCAGTCAATCATGGAGAATGGCTAACTATGGCTACACCTTC. Together with reference TRBV2 and TRBJ1-2, the CDR3 gives the full variable domain: EPEVTQTPSHQVTQMGQEVILRCVPISNHLYFYWYRQILGQKVEFLVSFYNNEISEKSEIFDDQFSVERPDGSNFTLKIRSTKLEDSAMYFCASSQSWRMANYGYTFGSGTRLTVV.